Detailed here is one T cell receptor beta chain. The target of this receptor is not known. No much larger clone is present one base from it, and per-base qualities are unavailable. The CDR3, from cysteine to phenylalanine, totals 14 residues. Only the CDR3 region is kept as DNA, spanning 42 bases read in frame from base 1. CDR1 SGHTA and CDR2 FQGTGA are derived from the germline V gene. Here V drops 5 bases and J drops 1 base, and the junction holds 5 bases not matched to any gene. This entry comes from a study of blood T cell repertoires in COVID-19 (dated by TCRdb to about 2020). Regarding the complete study: Collaborator samples came from the United States, Italy and Spain and covered acute and convalescent phases of COVID-19. The material from the prospective study consisted of cDNA or gDNA derived from T cells, B-cell-depleted T cells, or PBMCs. Deeply sampled blood TCRbeta repertoires from subjects exposed to, actively infected with, or recovered from COVID-19 were included in the dataset. The repertoires were made available in a free public database intended to serve as a resource for research on the immune response to SARS-CoV-2. The samples were drawn from the first 160 participants of the ongoing ImmuneRACE study and from 950 to 1,500 subjects provided by 6 global collaborators. Nearly every sample came with metadata listing a de-identified subject ID, COVID-19 status, age in years and sex. Where available, HLA class I and class II types were taken from metadata supplied by the sample provider and were not determined by assay-based typing. Study-wide conclusions, independent of this receptor: The amount of clinical and demographic metadata varied by source and participant and was provided uncurated.

TCRbeta CDR3 regions were amplified from genomic DNA by means of the immunoSEQ Assay, a bias-controlled multiplex PCR. Per the authors' processing: The number of nucleated cells in each sample was estimated by amplification of reference gene primers within the assay. To quantify the absolute abundance of each unique TCRbeta CDR3 rearrangement, sequence reads were collapsed and filtered. For each sample, productive Simpson clonality was calculated by taking the square root of Simpson's diversity index across productive rearrangements. Entries here come from immuneACCESS through TCRdb and include only in-frame sequences with V and J called. Some clones fail to appear in such tables; in the studies checked, an unresolved V gene covers under half of the shortfall, and the cause of the remainder is unknown. D and trimming come from the DNA, and the V and J calls and clone size come from that table. The sample table lists a few hundred thousand clones, 88% of them with a count of one. Of the sample, approximately 0.93% is held by the ten largest clones.

Enrolling through a virtual design, the prospective study's participants ranged in age from about 18 to 89 years and lived across roughly 24 United States geographic areas. To assign participants to cohorts, the prospective study relied on clinical history that participants themselves reported in a screening survey and a study questionnaire. Exposed participants had been in contact with someone with a PCR-confirmed or clinician-diagnosed COVID-19 case within 2 weeks of study entry. Mobile phlebotomists in the prospective study collected whole blood, serum and a nasopharyngeal or oropharyngeal swab from every participant. Prospective study participants could optionally give additional blood draws and questionnaires over an approximately two-month period. Before DNA extraction, blood samples from the prospective study were shipped at room temperature or frozen.

The chain employs TRBV7-3 and TRBJ2-7; TRBD2 fits 7 bases in the junction. The source is a woman in her twenties or thirties who had been exposed to COVID-19. The sample comprised PBMCs or T cells enriched from blood (not recorded which). The CDR3 here reads CASSRDYRSYEQYF. The DNA is as follows: TGTGCCAGCAGCAGGGACTACCGATCCTACGAGCAGTACTTC.